The clone carrying this T cell receptor beta chain was observed a handful of times. Antigen unknown. This sample was taken from a study of human T cells and chemical hapten exposure. On the study more broadly: Per-sample TCR yield variability stemmed mainly from small pooled library volume differences.

Study-level points and caveats: With regard to DPC sensitization, TCRs above 1 in 1000 frequency did not change.

This CDR3 has 18 amino acids. With V trimmed by 3 bases and J by 3 bases, 9 bases remained unmatched. The germline V gene has CDR1 SGHTA and CDR2 FQGNSA. TCRdb reanalysed the RACE reads using MiXCR and keeps one entry per CDR3 protein. Of 80,000 to 100,000 distinct CDR3 sequences listed, around 9% were seen once; the top ten hold about 3%. The time point denotes: healthy volunteer bleed at 2 weeks. Unfractionated whole blood yielded total RNA. The chain uses TRBV7-2 and TRBJ2-6, with TRBD2 matching 9 bases. The source is a female donor in good health. Some clones in this sample may be carry-over from other donors' samples. Input material: whole blood. The CDR3 DNA is TGTGCCAGCAGCTTGATCCCCTTAGCGGGAGTTGGGGCCAACGTCCTGACTTTC. Translation gives CASSLIPLAGVGANVLTF.